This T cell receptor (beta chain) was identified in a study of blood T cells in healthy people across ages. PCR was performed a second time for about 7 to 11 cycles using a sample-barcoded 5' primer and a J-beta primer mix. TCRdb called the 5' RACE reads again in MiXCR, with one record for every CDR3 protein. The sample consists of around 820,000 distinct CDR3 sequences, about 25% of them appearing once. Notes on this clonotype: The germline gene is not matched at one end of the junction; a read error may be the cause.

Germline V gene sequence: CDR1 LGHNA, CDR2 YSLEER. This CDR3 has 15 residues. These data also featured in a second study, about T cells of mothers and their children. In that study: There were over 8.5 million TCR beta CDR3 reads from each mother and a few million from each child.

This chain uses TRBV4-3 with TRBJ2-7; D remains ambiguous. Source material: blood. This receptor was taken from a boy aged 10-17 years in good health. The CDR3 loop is CANSQEMGKYHEQYF. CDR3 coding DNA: TGCGCCAACAGCCAAGAAATGGGGAAATACCACGAGCAGTACTTC.